The present entry profiles one TCR beta chain with its context. CDR1 and CDR2 (germline): DFQATT, SNEGSKA (reference sequence). The CDR3 spans 13 residues. Trimming left V 6 bases short and J 5 bases short, with 16 bases between. Aged roughly 6 to 100, donors were systemically healthy Caucasians from Russia. The data derive from a study of blood T cells in healthy people across ages. The authors ran a second PCR of 7 to 11 cycles using a sample-barcoded 5' primer and a J-beta primer mix. The template-switch adaptor, which had 12 random nucleotides, put a tag on each cDNA molecule. TCRdb fed the 5' RACE reads into MiXCR, producing one record per CDR3 protein. This sample yields approximately 800,000 distinct CDR3 sequences, of which more than 50% are seen a single time; 20% to 30% belongs to the top ten.

This TCR was sampled from a man between 35 and 55 years old in good health. This chain links TRBV20-1 with TRBJ1-2; D possibly corresponds to TRBD1 (5 bases). Sample: blood. CDR3 sequence: CSASGQRGYGYTF. CDR3 nucleotide sequence: TGCAGTGCGAGCGGACAACGAGGTTATGGCTACACCTTC.